The present T cell receptor beta chain was sequenced within a study of CXCR3-negative and CXCR3-positive naive CD8 T cells. Overall study findings and caveats: Naive subsets were similarly diverse, while memory CD8+ repertoires were much less diverse. TRB CDR3s of CXCR3-positive naive cells were more hydrophobic than those of CXCR3-negative naive cells. Similar TRBV-TRBJ usage was seen in naive cells (both CXCR3-negative and CXCR3-positive), but memory cells differed.

The CDR3 covers 20 residues. Germline loops: CDR1 SGHAT, CDR2 FQNNGV. With regard to this clonotype: Its antigen is currently unknown.

5' RACE that incorporated UMI labels was used to prepare the TRB cDNA libraries. TCRdb re-called the 5' RACE reads, yielding one record per CDR3 amino acid sequence without DNA. This sample lists some 120,000 distinct CDR3 sequences; its ten largest clones have about 0.62%. The sequenced sample was naive CXCR3+ CD8+ T cells from blood. Regarding subset: CD45RO-CCR7+CD27+CD95- naive CD8+ T cells expressing CXCR3 (TNR3+). J is TRBJ2-1 and V is TRBV11-2; TCRdb calls TRBD2, which cannot be checked without DNA. This sequence originates from a human donor in good health. Some clones in this sample may be carry-over from other donors' samples. The chain's CDR3 is CASSLDIPDGLLVKYNEQFF.